This TCR beta chain was profiled in a study of shared clonotypes between healthy human individuals. Study-wide findings and caveats: Larger estimated richness was generally seen in naive subsets than in memory subsets. Rarefaction revealed incomplete sorted-subset sequencing despite large depth.

It was CD45RO-negative cells, positively selected for CCR7, that made up naive CD8 cells, with terminally differentiated effector memory CD45RA+ cells excluded. Germline CDR1 is SGHRS and CDR2 is YFSETQ. This CDR3 region has 14 residues. V was pared by 4 bases and J by 4 bases, with 14 bases between. TCRdb's copy holds only in-frame clones and misses some; the assay was immunoSEQ multiplex PCR. The data show over 800,000 clones, around 92% seen once. With respect to this clone: Its antigen remains unknown.

This clonotype originated in a man aged 25-40 years in good health. Sequencing used naive CD8+ T cells sorted from blood. The V gene is TRBV5-1, the J gene TRBJ1-2; D gene ambiguous. The DNA of the CDR3 is TGCGCCAGCAGCCCTCAAACGATTCGCTATGGCTACACCTTC. Protein sequence: CASSPQTIRYGYTF.